The TCR beta chain described here comes from a study of T cell repertoires in cytomegalovirus infection. TCRdb re-analysed the reads in MiXCR, keeping a single row per CDR3 protein. The sample yields 360,000 or so distinct CDR3 sequences, about 35% seen once. CDR1 and CDR2 (germline): MGHRA, YSYEKL. The V gene lost 1 base and the J gene lost 6 bases, with 16 bases spanning the gap. The CDR3 contains 16 residues. A remark on this clonotype: Antigen specificity is unknown.

The source material was cultured PBMCs, sampled from culture after CMV antigen stimulation. This sequence joins TRBV4-1 and TRBJ1-5; D is uncertain. This sequence was found in a human donor in good health (CMV status not recorded). Some clones in this sample may be carry-over from other donors' samples. This CDR3 reads CASSQADSGWGQPQHF. The CDR3 DNA sequence: TGCGCCAGCAGCCAAGCCGACTCCGGCTGGGGTCAGCCCCAGCATTTT.